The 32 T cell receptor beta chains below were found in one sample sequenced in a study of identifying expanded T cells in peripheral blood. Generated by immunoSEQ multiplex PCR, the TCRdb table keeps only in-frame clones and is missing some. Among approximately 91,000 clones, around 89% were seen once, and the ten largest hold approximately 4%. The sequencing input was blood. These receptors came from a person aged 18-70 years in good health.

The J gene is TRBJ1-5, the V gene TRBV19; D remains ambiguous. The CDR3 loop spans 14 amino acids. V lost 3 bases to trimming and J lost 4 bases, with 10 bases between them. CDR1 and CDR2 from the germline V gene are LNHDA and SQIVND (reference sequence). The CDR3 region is CASSMLQQNQPQHF. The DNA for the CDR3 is TGTGCCAGTAGTATGTTACAGCAAAATCAGCCCCAGCATTTT. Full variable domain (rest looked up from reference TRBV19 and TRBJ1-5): DGGITQSPKYLFRKEGQNVTLSCEQNLNHDAMYWYRQDPGQGLRLIYYSQIVNDFQKGDIAEGYSVSREKKESFPLTVTSAQKNPTAFYLCASSMLQQNQPQHFGDGTRLSIL.

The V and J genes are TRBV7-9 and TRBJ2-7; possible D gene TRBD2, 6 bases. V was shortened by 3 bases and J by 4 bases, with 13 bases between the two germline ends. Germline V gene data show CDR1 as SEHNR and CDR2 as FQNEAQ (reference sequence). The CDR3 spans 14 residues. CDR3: CASSFGQEGYEQYF. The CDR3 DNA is TGTGCCAGCAGCTTTGGTCAGGAGGGTTACGAGCAGTACTTC.

This CDR3 reads CASSEDGLVGYYGYTF. The CDR3 coding sequence is TGTGCCAGCAGTGAAGACGGCTTAGTGGGATACTATGGCTACACCTTC. The rearrangement uses TRBV6-1 and TRBJ1-2; D gene ambiguous. CDR1 is MNHNS, CDR2 SASEGT, per germline. The V and J ends lost 1 base and 3 bases respectively, with 15 bases between them. This CDR3 comprises 16 residues.

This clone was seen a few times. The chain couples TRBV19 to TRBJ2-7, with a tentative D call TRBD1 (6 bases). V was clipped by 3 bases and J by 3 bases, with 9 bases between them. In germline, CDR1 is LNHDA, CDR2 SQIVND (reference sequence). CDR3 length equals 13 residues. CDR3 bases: TGTGCCAGTAGTATCGGCAGGGGCTACGAGCAGTACTTC. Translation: CASSIGRGYEQYF.

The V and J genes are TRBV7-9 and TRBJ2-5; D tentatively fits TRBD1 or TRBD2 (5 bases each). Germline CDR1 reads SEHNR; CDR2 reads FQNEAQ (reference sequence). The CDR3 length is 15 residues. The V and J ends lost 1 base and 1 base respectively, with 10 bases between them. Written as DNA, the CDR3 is TGTGCCAGCAGCTTAGTTAAGGGGAGCCAAGAGACCCAGTACTTC. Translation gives CASSLVKGSQETQYF.

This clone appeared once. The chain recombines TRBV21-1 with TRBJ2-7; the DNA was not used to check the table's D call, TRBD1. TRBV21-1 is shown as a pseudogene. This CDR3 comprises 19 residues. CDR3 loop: CASSKAQEKKDRYSYEQYF. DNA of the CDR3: TGTGCCAGCAGCAAAGCACAAGAAAAGAAAGACAGGTACTCCTACGAGCAGTACTTC.

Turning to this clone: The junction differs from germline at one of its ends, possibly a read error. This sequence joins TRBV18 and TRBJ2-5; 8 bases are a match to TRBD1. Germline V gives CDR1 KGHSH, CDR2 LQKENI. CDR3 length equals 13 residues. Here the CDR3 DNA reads TGTGCCAGCTCACCAAGTTTCGAGGACAGGGCCAACTTC. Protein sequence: CASSPSFEDRANF.

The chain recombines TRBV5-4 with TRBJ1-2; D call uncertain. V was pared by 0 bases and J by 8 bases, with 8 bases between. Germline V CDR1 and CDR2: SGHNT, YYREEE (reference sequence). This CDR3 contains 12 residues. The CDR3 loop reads CASSLAGQGYTF. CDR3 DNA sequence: TGTGCCAGCAGCTTGGCCGGGCAGGGCTACACCTTC.

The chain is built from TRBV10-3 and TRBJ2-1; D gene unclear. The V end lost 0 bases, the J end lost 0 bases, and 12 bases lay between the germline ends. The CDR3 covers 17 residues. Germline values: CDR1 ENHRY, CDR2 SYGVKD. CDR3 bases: TGTGCCATCAGTGAGTCGAAGAAGGGATCCTCCTACAATGAGCAGTTCTTC. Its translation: CAISESKKGSSYNEQFF.

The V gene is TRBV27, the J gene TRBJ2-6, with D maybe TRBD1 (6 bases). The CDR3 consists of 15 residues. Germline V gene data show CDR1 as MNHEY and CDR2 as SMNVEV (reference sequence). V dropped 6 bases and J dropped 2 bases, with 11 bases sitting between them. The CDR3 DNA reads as TGTGCCAGCAGGGACCAGGGGACTGGGGCCAACGTCCTGACTTTC. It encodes CASRDQGTGANVLTF.

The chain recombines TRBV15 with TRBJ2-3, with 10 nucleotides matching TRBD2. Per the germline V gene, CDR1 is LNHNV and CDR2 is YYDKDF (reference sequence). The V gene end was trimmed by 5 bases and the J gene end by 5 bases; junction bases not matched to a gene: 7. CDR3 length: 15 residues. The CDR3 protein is CATSHTSGVVDTQYF. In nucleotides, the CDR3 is TGTGCCACCAGCCATACTAGCGGGGTTGTAGATACGCAGTATTTT.

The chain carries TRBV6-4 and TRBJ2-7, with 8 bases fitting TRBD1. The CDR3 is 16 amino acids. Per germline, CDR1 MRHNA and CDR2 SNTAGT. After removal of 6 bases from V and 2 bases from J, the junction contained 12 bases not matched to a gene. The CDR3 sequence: CASRITDRGETYEQYF. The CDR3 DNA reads TGTGCCAGCAGGATTACCGACAGGGGAGAAACCTACGAGCAGTACTTC.

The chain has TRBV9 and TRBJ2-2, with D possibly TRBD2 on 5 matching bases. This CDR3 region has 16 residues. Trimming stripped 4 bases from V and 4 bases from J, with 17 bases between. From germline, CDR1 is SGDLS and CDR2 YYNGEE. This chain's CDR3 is CASSLGIATSTGELFF. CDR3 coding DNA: TGTGCCAGCAGCCTCGGGATCGCAACGTCCACCGGGGAGCTGTTTTTT.

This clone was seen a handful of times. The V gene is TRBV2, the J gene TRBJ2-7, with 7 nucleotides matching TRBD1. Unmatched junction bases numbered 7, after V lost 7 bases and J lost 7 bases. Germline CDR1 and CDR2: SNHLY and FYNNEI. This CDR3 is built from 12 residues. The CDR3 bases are TGTGCCAGCAACCTACAGGGGTGGGAGCAGTACTTC. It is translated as CASNLQGWEQYF.

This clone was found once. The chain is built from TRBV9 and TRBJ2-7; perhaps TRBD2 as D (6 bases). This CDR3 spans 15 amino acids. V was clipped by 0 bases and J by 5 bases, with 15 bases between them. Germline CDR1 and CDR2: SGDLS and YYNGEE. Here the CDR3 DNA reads TGTGCCAGCAGCGTAGGGAGAGGGAGGAGAGACGAGCAGTACTTC. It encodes CASSVGRGRRDEQYF.

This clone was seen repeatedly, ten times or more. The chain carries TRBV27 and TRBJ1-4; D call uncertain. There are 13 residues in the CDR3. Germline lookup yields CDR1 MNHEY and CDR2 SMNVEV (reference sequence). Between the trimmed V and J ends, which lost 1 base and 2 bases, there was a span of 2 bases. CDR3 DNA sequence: TGTGCCAGCAGTTTATTCACTAATGAAAAACTGTTTTTT. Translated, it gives CASSLFTNEKLFF.

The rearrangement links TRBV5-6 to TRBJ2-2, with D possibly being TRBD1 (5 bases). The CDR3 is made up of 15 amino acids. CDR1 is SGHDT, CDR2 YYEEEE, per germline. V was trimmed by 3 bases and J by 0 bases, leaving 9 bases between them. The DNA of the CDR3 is TGTGCCAGCAGCTCGAAGACAGCGAACACCGGGGAGCTGTTTTTT. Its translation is CASSSKTANTGELFF.

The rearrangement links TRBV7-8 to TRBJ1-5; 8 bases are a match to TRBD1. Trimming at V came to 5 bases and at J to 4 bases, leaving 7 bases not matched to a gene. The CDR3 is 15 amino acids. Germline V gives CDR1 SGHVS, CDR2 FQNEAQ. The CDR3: CASSRGQGENQPQHF. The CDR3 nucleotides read TGTGCCAGCAGCCGCGGACAGGGCGAGAATCAGCCCCAGCATTTT.

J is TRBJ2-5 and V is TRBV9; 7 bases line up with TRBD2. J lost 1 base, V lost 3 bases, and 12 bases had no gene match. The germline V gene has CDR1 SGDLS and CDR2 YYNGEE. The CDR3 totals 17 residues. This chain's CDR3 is CASSGSLAANPQETQYF. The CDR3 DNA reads TGTGCCAGCAGCGGGTCCCTAGCGGCTAATCCCCAAGAGACCCAGTACTTC.

The CDR3 sequence is CASSPDRVQETQYF. DNA of the CDR3: TGTGCCAGCAGCCCCGACAGGGTGCAAGAGACCCAGTACTTC. The chain recombines TRBV7-7 with TRBJ2-5, with 7 positions matching TRBD1. The CDR3 is 14 residues long. Germline V lookup: CDR1 SSHAT, CDR2 FNYEAQ (reference sequence). V was clipped by 5 bases and J by 2 bases; unmatched bases: 5.

In DNA form, the CDR3 reads TGTGCCAGCAGTGACGGACTAGCGGATAGCACAGATACGCAGTATTTT. Residues: CASSDGLADSTDTQYF. This chain links TRBV6-4 with TRBJ2-3; 10 bases are shared with TRBD2. The CDR3 covers 16 residues. Germline loops: CDR1 MRHNA, CDR2 SNTAGT. V was pared by 2 bases and J by 0 bases, with 2 bases of the junction left unmatched.

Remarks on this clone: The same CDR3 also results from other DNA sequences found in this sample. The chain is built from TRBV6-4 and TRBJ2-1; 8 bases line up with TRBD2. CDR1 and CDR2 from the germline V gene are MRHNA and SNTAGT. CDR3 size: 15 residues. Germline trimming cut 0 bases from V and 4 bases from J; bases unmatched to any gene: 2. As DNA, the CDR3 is TGTGCCAGCAGTGACTCCGGGGGGGGGTACAATGAGCAGTTCTTC. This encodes CASSDSGGGYNEQFF.

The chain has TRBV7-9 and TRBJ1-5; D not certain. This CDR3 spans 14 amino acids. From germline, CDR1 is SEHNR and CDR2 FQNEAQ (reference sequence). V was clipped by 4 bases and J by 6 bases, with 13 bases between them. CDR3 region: CASSSSGASQPQHF. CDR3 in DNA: TGTGCCAGCAGCTCCTCGGGAGCGAGTCAGCCCCAGCATTTT.

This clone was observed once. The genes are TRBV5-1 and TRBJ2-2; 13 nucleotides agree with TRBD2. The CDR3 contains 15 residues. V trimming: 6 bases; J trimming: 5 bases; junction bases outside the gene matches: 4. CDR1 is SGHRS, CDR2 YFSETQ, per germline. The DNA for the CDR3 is TGCGCCAGCACCGGACTAGCGGGAGAAACCGGGGAGCTGTTTTTT. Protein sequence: CASTGLAGETGELFF. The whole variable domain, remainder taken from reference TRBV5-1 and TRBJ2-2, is KAGVTQTPRYLIKTRGQQVTLSCSPISGHRSVSWYQQTPGQGLQFLFEYFSETQRNKGNFPGRFSGRQFSNSRSEMNVSTLELGDSALYLCASTGLAGETGELFFGEGSRLTVL.

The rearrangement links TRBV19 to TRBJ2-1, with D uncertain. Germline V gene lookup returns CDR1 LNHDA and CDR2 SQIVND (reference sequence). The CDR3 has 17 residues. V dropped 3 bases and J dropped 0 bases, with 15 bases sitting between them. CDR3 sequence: CASSIRWSKVSYNEQFF. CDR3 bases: TGTGCCAGTAGTATTAGGTGGAGTAAAGTCTCCTACAATGAGCAGTTCTTC.

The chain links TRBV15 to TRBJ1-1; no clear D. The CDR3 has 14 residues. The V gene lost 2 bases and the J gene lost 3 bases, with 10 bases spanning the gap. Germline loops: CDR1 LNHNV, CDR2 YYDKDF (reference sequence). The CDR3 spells CATSRILQHTEAFF. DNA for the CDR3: TGTGCCACCAGCAGAATATTACAGCACACTGAAGCTTTCTTT.

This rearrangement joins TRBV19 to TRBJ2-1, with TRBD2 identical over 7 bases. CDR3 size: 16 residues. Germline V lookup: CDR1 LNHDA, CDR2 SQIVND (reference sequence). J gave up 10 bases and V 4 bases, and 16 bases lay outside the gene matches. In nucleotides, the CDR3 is TGTGCCAGTAGTAGAAGCGGGACCCTACAGACCCCGGAGCAGTTCTTC. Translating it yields CASSRSGTLQTPEQFF. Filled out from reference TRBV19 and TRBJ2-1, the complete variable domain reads DGGITQSPKYLFRKEGQNVTLSCEQNLNHDAMYWYRQDPGQGLRLIYYSQIVNDFQKGDIAEGYSVSREKKESFPLTVTSAQKNPTAFYLCASSRSGTLQTPEQFFGPGTRLTVL.

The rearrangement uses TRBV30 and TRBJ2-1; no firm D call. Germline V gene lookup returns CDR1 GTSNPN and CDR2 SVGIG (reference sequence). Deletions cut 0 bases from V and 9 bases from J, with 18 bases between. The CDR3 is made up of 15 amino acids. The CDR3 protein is CAWSVFSFDSSEQFF. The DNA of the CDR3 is TGTGCCTGGAGTGTATTCAGTTTCGATTCAAGTGAGCAGTTCTTC.

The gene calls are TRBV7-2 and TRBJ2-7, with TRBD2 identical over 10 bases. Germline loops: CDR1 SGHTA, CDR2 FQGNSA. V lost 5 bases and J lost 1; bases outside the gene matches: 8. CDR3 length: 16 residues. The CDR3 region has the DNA TGTGCCAGCAGCCCTGGACTAGCGGCAAATTCCTACGAGCAGTACTTC. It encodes CASSPGLAANSYEQYF.

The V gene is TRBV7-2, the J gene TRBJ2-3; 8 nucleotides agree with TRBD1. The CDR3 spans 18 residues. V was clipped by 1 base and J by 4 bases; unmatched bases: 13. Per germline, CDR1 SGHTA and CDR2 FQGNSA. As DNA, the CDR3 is TGTGCCAGCAGCTTAGGGACAGGGTATGGGGGTGCCGCAGATACGCAGTATTTT. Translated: CASSLGTGYGGAADTQYF.

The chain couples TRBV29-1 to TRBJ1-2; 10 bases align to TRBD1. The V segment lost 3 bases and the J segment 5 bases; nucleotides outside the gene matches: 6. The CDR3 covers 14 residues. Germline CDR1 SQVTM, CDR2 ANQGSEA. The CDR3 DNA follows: TGCAGCGTTGAGAACTGGGACAGGGGATATGGCTACACCTTC. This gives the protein CSVENWDRGYGYTF.

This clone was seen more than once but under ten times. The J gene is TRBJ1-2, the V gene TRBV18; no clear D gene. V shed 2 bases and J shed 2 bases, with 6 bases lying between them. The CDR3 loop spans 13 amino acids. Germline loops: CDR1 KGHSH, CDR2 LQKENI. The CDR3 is CASSPDTNYGYTF. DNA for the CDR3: TGTGCCAGCTCACCAGACACCAACTATGGCTACACCTTC.